This T cell receptor (beta chain) was retrieved from a study of blood T cell repertoires in COVID-19. Study background: T cells, B-cell-depleted T cells, or PBMCs supplied cDNA or gDNA.

This clone was counted a few times. In the original workflow: From reference gene primer amplification, estimates of nucleated cell counts were derived. TCRdb's table, derived via immunoSEQ multiplex PCR, lists solely in-frame clones and lacks some. The V and J calls and clone size are taken from that table; D and trimming were inferred from the DNA. Counted here are roughly 180,000 clones, about nine tenths occurring once; the ten biggest clones make up approximately 2.2%. The sequencing input was PBMCs or T cells enriched from blood (not recorded which). The sequence was collected from a woman aged 25-40 years who had recovered from COVID-19.

The CDR3 region has the DNA TGTGCCAGCAGTTTTGCGGCTAACTATGGCTACACCTTC. This sequence encodes CASSFAANYGYTF. J is TRBJ1-2 and V is TRBV28; no definite D call. From germline, CDR1 is MDHEN and CDR2 SYDVKM. Trimming cost V 3 bases and J 0 bases, with 5 bases left between them. This CDR3 is 13 amino acids long.